This TCR beta chain emerged from a study of circulating and synovial CD4+ cells in juvenile arthritis. CDR1 and CDR2 (germline): MNHNY, SVGAGI (reference sequence). This CDR3 contains 13 residues. Trimming stripped 5 bases from V and 5 bases from J, with 13 bases between. The data were produced by immunoSEQ multiplex PCR, yet TCRdb's version contains in-frame clones alone and is incomplete. The sample contains tens of thousands of clones, about 95% of which appear only once. This clone was detected once. Material for sequencing was CD4+ T cells from blood. The chain recombines TRBV6-6 with TRBJ2-7; possibly TRBD2 for D (5 bases). The TCR comes from a human donor with juvenile idiopathic arthritis. The CDR3 loop is CASSHYSVHEQYF. DNA of the CDR3: TGTGCCAGCAGTCACTATAGCGTCCACGAGCAGTACTTC.